Listed below are T cell receptor beta chains from one sample, sequenced in a study of T cell responses to AZD1222 COVID-19 vaccine. TCRdb's copy holds only in-frame clones and misses some; the assay was immunoSEQ multiplex PCR. The sample holds some 150,000 clones; 75% to 95% are singletons and the top ten take 2.5% to 3%. This specimen was peripheral blood, taken on day 0 of MenACWY control vaccination. These receptors came from an adult in good health. The CDR3 runs from the conserved cysteine through the conserved F or W. The D gene is left open where the match is weak. Expanded clones are given a class, and other clones once, few, many or no size at all.

v_call: TRBV9; d_call: TRBD1; clone_size: once; j_call: TRBJ1-1; cdr3_nt: TGTGCCAGCAGGGGACAGGAGGGCACTGAAGCTTTCTTT; cdr3_aa: CASRGQEGTEAFF
v_call: TRBV5-1; d_call: -; clone_size: -; j_call: TRBJ1-2; cdr3_nt: TGCGCCAGCAGTCAGCCCGACAGGTACTATGGCTACACCTTC; cdr3_aa: CASSQPDRYYGYTF
v_call: TRBV7-9; d_call: -; clone_size: -; j_call: TRBJ2-3; cdr3_nt: TGTGCCAGCAGCTTAGCGGTCAGGGCCCCGTATTATACGCAGTATTTT; cdr3_aa: CASSLAVRAPYYTQYF
v_call: TRBV5-3; d_call: -; clone_size: -; j_call: TRBJ1-1; cdr3_nt: TGTGCCAGAGGGTTGACCGGCGGTCTGAACACTGAAGCTTTCTTT; cdr3_aa: CARGLTGGLNTEAFF
v_call: TRBV7-2; d_call: TRBD2; clone_size: few; j_call: TRBJ2-5; cdr3_nt: TGTGCCAGCAGCTTAGCGGCGGGGGGGAACCAAGAGACCCAGTACTTC; cdr3_aa: CASSLAAGGNQETQYF
v_call: TRBV29-1; d_call: -; clone_size: -; j_call: TRBJ1-1; cdr3_nt: TGCAGCGTTGAAGGTCGAGGACAGTCTTGGGGCATGGAGCCTGAAGCTTTCTTT; cdr3_aa: CSVEGRGQSWGMEPEAFF
v_call: TRBV11-2; d_call: -; clone_size: -; j_call: TRBJ2-3; cdr3_nt: TGTGCCAGCAGCTTAGCAGGCGCAGATACGCAGTATTTT; cdr3_aa: CASSLAGADTQYF
v_call: TRBV5-4; d_call: TRBD1; clone_size: -; j_call: TRBJ1-2; cdr3_nt: TGTGCCAGCAGCTTGGGTACAGGGGGCGGCTATGGCTACACCTTC; cdr3_aa: CASSLGTGGGYGYTF
v_call: TRBV2; d_call: TRBD1; clone_size: -; j_call: TRBJ2-7; cdr3_nt: TGTGCCAGCAGTCTGGACAGGGGGTACGAGCAGTACTTC; cdr3_aa: CASSLDRGYEQYF
v_call: TRBV10-3; d_call: -; clone_size: -; j_call: TRBJ1-2; cdr3_nt: TGTGCCATCACCACCAGAGTAAACTATGGCTACACCTTC; cdr3_aa: CAITTRVNYGYTF
v_call: TRBV27; d_call: TRBD1; clone_size: once; j_call: TRBJ2-7; cdr3_nt: TGTGCCAGCAGGGGGACAGGGGGTGTGTCCGAGCAGTACTTC; cdr3_aa: CASRGTGGVSEQYF
v_call: TRBV19; d_call: TRBD1; clone_size: -; j_call: TRBJ1-4; cdr3_nt: TGTGCCAGTAGTACGCCGAGGGGGCAAGAAAAACTGTTTTTT; cdr3_aa: CASSTPRGQEKLFF
v_call: TRBV15; d_call: -; clone_size: -; j_call: TRBJ1-6; cdr3_nt: TGTGCCACCAGCAGAGATGGCGGGTATGGTTCACCCCTCCACTTT; cdr3_aa: CATSRDGGYGSPLHF
v_call: TRBV18; d_call: -; clone_size: -; j_call: TRBJ1-1; cdr3_nt: TGTGCCACCCCAGGAGGGGGGACTGAAGCTTTCTTT; cdr3_aa: CATPGGGTEAFF
v_call: TRBV23-1; d_call: TRBD2; clone_size: -; j_call: TRBJ2-1; cdr3_nt: TGCGCCAGCAGTCAATCAATGGACCTAGCGGGGGGGAGATACAATGAGCAGTTCTTC; cdr3_aa: CASSQSMDLAGGRYNEQFF
v_call: TRBV3-1/TRBV3-2; d_call: -; clone_size: once; j_call: TRBJ1-1; cdr3_nt: TGTGCCAGCAGCCCACGGGACCGGGATTTTGAAGCTTTCTTT; cdr3_aa: CASSPRDRDFEAFF
v_call: TRBV6-7; d_call: -; clone_size: -; j_call: TRBJ1-3; cdr3_nt: TGTGCCAGCAGTTACACTATATACAGGCTCTCTGGAAACACCATATATTTT; cdr3_aa: CASSYTIYRLSGNTIYF
v_call: TRBV15; d_call: TRBD1; clone_size: -; j_call: TRBJ1-6; cdr3_nt: TGTGCCACCAGCAGGCGAGACAGGGGTAATTCACCCCTCCACTTT; cdr3_aa: CATSRRDRGNSPLHF
v_call: TRBV5-1; d_call: -; clone_size: -; j_call: TRBJ2-5; cdr3_nt: TGCGCCAGCAGCTTGGCGAACGGGAGAGGGGAGACCCAGTACTTC; cdr3_aa: CASSLANGRGETQYF
v_call: TRBV28; d_call: -; clone_size: -; j_call: TRBJ1-6; cdr3_nt: TGTGCCAGCAGTGATCGACAGGCCTATAATTCACCCCTCCACTTT; cdr3_aa: CASSDRQAYNSPLHF
v_call: TRBV12-3/TRBV12-4; d_call: -; clone_size: -; j_call: TRBJ1-1; cdr3_nt: TGTGCCAGCAGTTTAGTTCGGGACGAAGCTTTCTTT; cdr3_aa: CASSLVRDEAFF
v_call: TRBV6-4; d_call: -; clone_size: -; j_call: TRBJ1-6; cdr3_nt: TGTGCCAGCAGATCGTTGGGGGGTACCAATTCACCCCTCCACTTT; cdr3_aa: CASRSLGGTNSPLHF
v_call: TRBV7-8; d_call: -; clone_size: -; j_call: TRBJ1-1; cdr3_nt: TGTGCCAGCAGCTTAGAAGGCGCTGAAGCTTTCTTT; cdr3_aa: CASSLEGAEAFF
v_call: TRBV5-1; d_call: TRBD1; clone_size: -; j_call: TRBJ2-5; cdr3_nt: TGCGCCAGCAGCTTGGCGGGACAGAGGGAGACCCAGTACTTC; cdr3_aa: CASSLAGQRETQYF
v_call: TRBV18; d_call: TRBD2; clone_size: -; j_call: TRBJ2-7; cdr3_nt: TGTGCCAGCTCACCCGGACTAGCGGGGGGGAGGGGCGAGCAGTACTTC; cdr3_aa: CASSPGLAGGRGEQYF
v_call: TRBV3-1/TRBV3-2; d_call: TRBD2; clone_size: -; j_call: TRBJ2-1; cdr3_nt: TGTGCCAGCAGCGGGACTAGCGGGAGGGCCCTCAATGAGCAGTTCTTC; cdr3_aa: CASSGTSGRALNEQFF
v_call: TRBV27; d_call: -; clone_size: -; j_call: TRBJ1-1; cdr3_nt: TGTGCCAGCAGTTTATTCCCGTGGACTGGGGGGCGTTTCGTGGACACTGAAGCTTTCTTT; cdr3_aa: CASSLFPWTGGRFVDTEAFF